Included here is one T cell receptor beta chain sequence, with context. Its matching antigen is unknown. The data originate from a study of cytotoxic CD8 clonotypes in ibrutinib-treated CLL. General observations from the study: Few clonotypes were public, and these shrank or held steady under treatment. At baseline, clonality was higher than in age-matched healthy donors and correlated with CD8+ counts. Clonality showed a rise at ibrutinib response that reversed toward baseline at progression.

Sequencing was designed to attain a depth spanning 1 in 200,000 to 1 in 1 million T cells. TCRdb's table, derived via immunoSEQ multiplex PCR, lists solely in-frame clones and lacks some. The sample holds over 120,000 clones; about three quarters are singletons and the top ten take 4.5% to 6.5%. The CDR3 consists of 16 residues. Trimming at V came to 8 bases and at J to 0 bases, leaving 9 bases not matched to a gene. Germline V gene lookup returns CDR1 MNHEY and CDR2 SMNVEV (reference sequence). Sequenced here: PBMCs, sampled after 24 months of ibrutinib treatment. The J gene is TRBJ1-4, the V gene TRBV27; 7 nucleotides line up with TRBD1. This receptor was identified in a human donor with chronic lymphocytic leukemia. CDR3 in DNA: TGTGCCAGCCCAACAGGGGCCTTCGCAACTAATGAAAAACTGTTTTTT. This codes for CASPTGAFATNEKLFF.